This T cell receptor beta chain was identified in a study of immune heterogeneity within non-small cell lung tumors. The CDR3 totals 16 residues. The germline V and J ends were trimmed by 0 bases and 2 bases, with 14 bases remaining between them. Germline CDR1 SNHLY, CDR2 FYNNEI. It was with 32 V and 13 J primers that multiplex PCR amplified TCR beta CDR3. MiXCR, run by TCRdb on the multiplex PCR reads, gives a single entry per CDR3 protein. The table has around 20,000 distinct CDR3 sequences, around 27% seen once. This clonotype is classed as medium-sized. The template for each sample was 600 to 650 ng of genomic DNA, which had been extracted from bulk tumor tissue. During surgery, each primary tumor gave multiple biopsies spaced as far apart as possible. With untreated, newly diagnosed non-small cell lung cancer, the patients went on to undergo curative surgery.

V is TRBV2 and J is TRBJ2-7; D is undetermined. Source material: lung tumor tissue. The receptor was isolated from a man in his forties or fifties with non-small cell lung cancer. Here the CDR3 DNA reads TGTGCCAGCAGTGAAGCTTTTTGGCAGGAAGCCTACGAGCAGTACTTC. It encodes CASSEAFWQEAYEQYF. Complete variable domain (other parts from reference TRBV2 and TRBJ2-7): EPEVTQTPSHQVTQMGQEVILRCVPISNHLYFYWYRQILGQKVEFLVSFYNNEISEKSEIFDDQFSVERPDGSNFTLKIRSTKLEDSAMYFCASSEAFWQEAYEQYFGPGTRLTVT.